This T cell receptor (beta chain) is from a study of T cell repertoires in aging, cancer and after chemotherapy. Across the whole study: The full dataset contained several million TCR reads. Study-wide points: In each cancer cohort, median generation probability increased across chemotherapy, suggesting thymic output rebounded. Loss of evenness, beyond lost richness, contributed to age-related TCR diversity decline in cancer patients. Immunological memory after chemotherapy cannot be judged from the repertoire data.

Rearranged V-D-J TRB sequences were amplified with a mixed TRB-A/B primer pool. Using its own MiXCR run on the multiplex PCR reads, TCRdb lists one record per CDR3 protein. In the table there are about 1,600 distinct CDR3 sequences, 20% to 25% of which are singletons. Germline assignment: CDR1 DFQATT and CDR2 SNEGSKA (reference sequence). V was cut by 3 bases and J by 1 base, with 10 bases left in between. The length of the CDR3 is 15 residues. The template was genomic DNA from peripheral blood, not RNA. With regard to this clonotype: What it recognizes is unknown. With a much larger clone just one base away, this may be a read error.

The V gene is TRBV20-1, the J gene TRBJ2-6, with D perhaps TRBD2 (6 bases). Sequenced input: blood. The receptor comes from a human donor with a solid tumor. CDR3 sequence: CSASGRGSGANVLTF. The CDR3 DNA reads as TGCAGTGCTAGCGGGAGAGGGTCTGGGGCCAACGTCCTGACTTTC.